The present entry profiles one T cell receptor (beta chain) with its context. These data originate in a study of blood T cell repertoires in COVID-19. Looking at the study overall: Nucleic acid was either cDNA or gDNA, and it came from T cells, B-cell-depleted T cells, or PBMCs.

Libraries were prepared by immunoSEQ multiplex PCR; TCRdb keeps only in-frame clonotypes and omits some of them. The data show 70,000 to 95,000 clones, with about 89% seen just once and more than 11% held by the top ten. Germline V gene lookup returns CDR1 ENHRY and CDR2 SYGVKD. This CDR3 region has 15 residues. Trimming took 3 bases from V and 4 from J; bases not matched to a gene: 1. The gene calls are TRBV10-3 and TRBJ2-3; 13 positions match TRBD2. The sample comprised peripheral blood. This TCR was sampled from a man between 65 and 85 years old with active or convalescent COVID-19. The CDR3 reads CAISELAGGADTQYF. CDR3 nucleotide sequence: TGTGCCATCAGTGAACTAGCGGGAGGGGCAGATACGCAGTATTTT.